This TCR beta chain appears in the sequencing data of a study of T-cell reconstitution after alpha-beta-depleted transplantation in children. Study-level points and caveats: Once a year had passed after transplant, T-cell counts and diversity came mostly from newly produced T cells.

V lost 4 bases, J lost 0 bases, and 7 bases lay in between. The CDR3 is made up of 15 amino acids. CDR1 is ENHRY and CDR2 is SYGVKD in the germline V gene. Comments on this clonotype: As yet, its antigen is unknown.

Molecular barcoding with unique molecular identifiers was used for the TCRbeta library. TCRdb called the PCR reads again in MiXCR, with one record for every CDR3 protein. The sample gives approximately 400,000 distinct CDR3 sequences, about 16% of which show up once; roughly 27% is in the top ten. The rearrangement joins TRBV10-3 to TRBJ1-6; D remains ambiguous. The receptor was isolated from a boy under three years old who had a stem cell transplant for Wiskott-Aldrich syndrome, so the T cells may come from the graft donor. Sequencing used PBMCs, mostly from graft donor cells, obtained 360 days after TCRalphabeta/CD19-depleted stem cell transplant. CDR3 DNA: TGTGCCATCAGTGTAGGCATCTCCTATAATTCACCCCTCCACTTT. Its protein product is CAISVGISYNSPLHF.